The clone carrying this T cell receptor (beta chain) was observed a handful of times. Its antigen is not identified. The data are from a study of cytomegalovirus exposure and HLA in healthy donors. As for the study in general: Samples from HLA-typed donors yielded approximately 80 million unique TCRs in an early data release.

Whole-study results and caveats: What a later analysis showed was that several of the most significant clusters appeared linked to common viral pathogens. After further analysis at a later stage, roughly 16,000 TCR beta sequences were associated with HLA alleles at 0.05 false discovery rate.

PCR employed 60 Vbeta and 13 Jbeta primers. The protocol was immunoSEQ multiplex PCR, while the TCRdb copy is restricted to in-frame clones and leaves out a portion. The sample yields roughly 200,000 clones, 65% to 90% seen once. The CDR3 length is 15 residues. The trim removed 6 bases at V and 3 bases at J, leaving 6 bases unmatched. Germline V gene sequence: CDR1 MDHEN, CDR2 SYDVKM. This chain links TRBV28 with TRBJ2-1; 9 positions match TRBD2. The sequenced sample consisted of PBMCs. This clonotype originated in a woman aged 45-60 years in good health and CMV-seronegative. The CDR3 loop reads CASSPRLAVYNEQFF. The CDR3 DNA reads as TGTGCCAGCAGCCCGAGACTAGCGGTCTACAATGAGCAGTTCTTC.